Reported below is one TCR beta chain. Each participant's cohort was designated according to participant-reported clinical history. These data are taken from a study of blood T cell repertoires in COVID-19. Using immunoSEQ multiplex PCR, the repertoire was profiled, and TCRdb retains in-frame clones only, with some absent. The data contain 350,000 to 500,000 clones, roughly 84% of them singletons. Per germline, CDR1 SGHRS and CDR2 YFSETQ. V trimming: 1 base; J trimming: 0 bases; junction bases outside the gene matches: 8. The CDR3 runs to 18 residues. This TCR was recovered from a woman between 18 and 29 years old who had been exposed to COVID-19. The chain is built from TRBV5-1 and TRBJ2-1; 9 nucleotides align to TRBD2. Specimen: PBMCs or T cells enriched from blood (not recorded which). The CDR3 nucleotides are TGCGCCAGCAGCTTGAGGGCCCATAGCGGGAGCTCCTACAATGAGCAGTTCTTC. Translating it yields CASSLRAHSGSSYNEQFF. The whole variable domain, remainder taken from reference TRBV5-1 and TRBJ2-1, is KAGVTQTPRYLIKTRGQQVTLSCSPISGHRSVSWYQQTPGQGLQFLFEYFSETQRNKGNFPGRFSGRQFSNSRSEMNVSTLELGDSALYLCASSLRAHSGSSYNEQFFGPGTRLTVL.